A single sample is the source of the 14 T cell receptor beta chains below, sequenced in a study of T cell responses to AZD1222 COVID-19 vaccine. This table comes from immunoSEQ multiplex PCR, and its TCRdb copy is limited to in-frame clones, with some not included. Counted here are fewer than 200,000 clones, 70% to 90% occurring once; the ten biggest clones make up around 26%. This specimen was peripheral blood, taken 28 days after the second AZD1222 dose. The receptor set was obtained from an adult who received the AZD1222 COVID-19 vaccine.

The chain carries TRBV6-4 and TRBJ1-1, with D unclear. Trimming removed 1 base from V and 1 base from J, with 4 bases in between. Germline CDR1 is MRHNA and CDR2 is SNTAGT. The CDR3 consists of 13 residues. The CDR3 DNA reads as TGTGCCAGCAGTGACTGGGCGAACACTGAAGCTTTCTTT. This sequence encodes CASSDWANTEAFF.

V gene TRBV28 combines with J gene TRBJ1-1; D remains unclear. The CDR3 consists of 15 residues. Germline loops: CDR1 MDHEN, CDR2 SYDVKM. V lost 3 bases and J 2 bases, leaving 13 bases between the germline ends. CDR3 residues: CASSFVLGANTEAFF. CDR3 coding DNA: TGTGCCAGCAGTTTCGTGTTAGGAGCCAACACTGAAGCTTTCTTT.

The chain joins TRBV28 to TRBJ1-5; no clear D gene. The length of the CDR3 is 12 residues. The germline V and J ends were trimmed by 10 bases and 3 bases, with 10 bases remaining between them. Germline V gives CDR1 MDHEN, CDR2 SYDVKM. CDR3 nucleotide sequence: TGTGCCACCTTGGGTTCCAATCAGCCCCAGCATTTT. This sequence encodes CATLGSNQPQHF.

The chain is built from TRBV7-8 and TRBJ1-5; TRBD1 is a possible D gene (5 bases). This CDR3 contains 15 residues. The V and J ends lost 2 bases and 1 base respectively, with 9 bases between them. The germline CDR1 and CDR2 sequences are SGHVS and FQNEAQ. The CDR3 reads CASSLRGGSNQPQHF. CDR3 sequence (DNA): TGTGCCAGCAGCTTAAGGGGTGGAAGCAATCAGCCCCAGCATTTT.

The rearrangement uses TRBV7-2 and TRBJ2-7, with TRBD2 identical over 11 bases. This CDR3 contains 14 residues. The trim removed 3 bases at V and 7 bases at J, leaving 5 bases unmatched. In germline, CDR1 is SGHTA, CDR2 FQGNSA. The CDR3 bases are TGTGCCAGCAGCTTCCTAGCGGGAGGAGGAGAGCAGTACTTC. Amino acids: CASSFLAGGGEQYF.

This chain links TRBV7-3 with TRBJ2-3; 7 bases align to TRBD2. J gave up 3 bases and V 5 bases, and 2 bases lay outside the gene matches. There are 13 residues in the CDR3. The germline CDR1 and CDR2 sequences are SGHTA and FQGTGA. This chain's CDR3 is CASSRTSTDTQYF. In DNA form, the CDR3 reads TGTGCCAGCAGCAGGACTAGTACAGATACGCAGTATTTT.

The CDR3 coding sequence is TGTGCCTGGCTAGGGGGGACTAGTCCAGATACGCAGTATTTT. Its translation: CAWLGGTSPDTQYF. This chain joins TRBV30 and TRBJ2-3; 8 bases are shared with TRBD2. The germline gives CDR1 GTSNPN, CDR2 SVGIG (reference sequence). The CDR3 totals 14 residues. V lost 5 bases to trimming and J lost 4 bases; unmatched junction nucleotides: 8.

This clone was detected once. This chain uses TRBV11-2 with TRBJ2-1; D gene ambiguous. V shed 0 bases and J shed 2 bases, with 5 bases lying between them. Germline CDR1 reads SGHAT; CDR2 reads FQNNGV. The CDR3 sequence is 14 residues long. The CDR3 loop reads CASSLDRTYNEQFF. Written as DNA, the CDR3 is TGTGCCAGCAGCTTAGACAGGACCTACAATGAGCAGTTCTTC.

The chain employs TRBV28 and TRBJ2-7; 11 bases are shared with TRBD2. J was trimmed by 4 bases and V by 8 bases; bases with no gene match: 22. There are 19 residues in the CDR3. Per germline, CDR1 MDHEN and CDR2 SYDVKM. CDR3 region: CASLTLAGTSGRRAYEQYF. As DNA, the CDR3 is TGTGCCAGCTTAACCCTGGCCGGGACTAGCGGTCGGCGGGCATACGAGCAGTACTTC.

This clone came up a few times. V is TRBV2 and J is TRBJ2-7; D not certain. CDR3 length: 11 amino acids. With 7 bases removed from V and 4 bases from J, the gap between germline ends came to 8 bases. CDR1 is SNHLY and CDR2 is FYNNEI in the germline V gene. This CDR3 reads CASTDNYEQYF. The CDR3 DNA is TGTGCCAGCACCGACAATTACGAGCAGTACTTC. Full variable domain (rest looked up from reference TRBV2 and TRBJ2-7): EPEVTQTPSHQVTQMGQEVILRCVPISNHLYFYWYRQILGQKVEFLVSFYNNEISEKSEIFDDQFSVERPDGSNFTLKIRSTKLEDSAMYFCASTDNYEQYFGPGTRLTVT.

This clone appeared a single time. V usage is TRBV9 and J usage is TRBJ2-2; 12 bases align to TRBD1. This CDR3 has 17 amino acids. Trimming took 0 bases from V and 6 from J; bases not matched to a gene: 6. CDR1 SGDLS and CDR2 YYNGEE come from the germline V gene. The CDR3: CASSVASGQGAPGELFF. In nucleotides, the CDR3 is TGTGCCAGCAGCGTAGCTTCGGGACAGGGGGCACCCGGGGAGCTGTTTTTT. Complete variable domain (other parts from reference TRBV9 and TRBJ2-2): DSGVTQTPKHLITATGQRVTLRCSPRSGDLSVYWYQQSLDQGLQFLIQYYNGEERAKGNILERFSAQQFPDLHSELNLSSLELGDSALYFCASSVASGQGAPGELFFGEGSRLTVL.

V usage is TRBV18 and J usage is TRBJ2-1; perhaps TRBD1 as D (5 bases). The CDR3 contains 13 residues. Trimming removed 6 bases from V and 2 bases from J, with 8 bases in between. From germline, CDR1 is KGHSH and CDR2 LQKENI. The CDR3: CASSPTAYNEQFF. The CDR3 DNA follows: TGTGCCAGCTCGCCGACAGCCTACAATGAGCAGTTCTTC. Full variable domain (outside the CDR3, taken from reference TRBV18 and TRBJ2-1): NAGVMQNPRHLVRRRGQEARLRCSPMKGHSHVYWYRQLPEEGLKFMVYLQKENIIDESGMPKERFSAEFPKEGPSILRIQQVVRGDSAAYFCASSPTAYNEQFFGPGTRLTVL.

This chain connects TRBV5-8 to TRBJ2-7; D unclear. The CDR3 is 13 residues long. The V and J ends lost 1 base and 3 bases respectively, with 8 bases between them. Germline-derived CDR1 and CDR2 are SGHTS and YDEGEE. CDR3 loop: CASSLSGYYEQYF. For the CDR3, the DNA is TGTGCCAGCAGCTTGTCCGGGTACTACGAGCAGTACTTC.

The genes are TRBV5-4 and TRBJ2-5; D is perhaps TRBD1 or TRBD2 (5 bases each). Germline CDR1 is SGHNT and CDR2 is YYREEE (reference sequence). The V and J ends lost 6 bases and 4 bases respectively, with 13 bases between them. This CDR3 region has 13 residues. The CDR3 region has the DNA TGTGCCAGCACCTTCCGGGGCACAGAGACCCAGTACTTC. This translates into CASTFRGTETQYF.